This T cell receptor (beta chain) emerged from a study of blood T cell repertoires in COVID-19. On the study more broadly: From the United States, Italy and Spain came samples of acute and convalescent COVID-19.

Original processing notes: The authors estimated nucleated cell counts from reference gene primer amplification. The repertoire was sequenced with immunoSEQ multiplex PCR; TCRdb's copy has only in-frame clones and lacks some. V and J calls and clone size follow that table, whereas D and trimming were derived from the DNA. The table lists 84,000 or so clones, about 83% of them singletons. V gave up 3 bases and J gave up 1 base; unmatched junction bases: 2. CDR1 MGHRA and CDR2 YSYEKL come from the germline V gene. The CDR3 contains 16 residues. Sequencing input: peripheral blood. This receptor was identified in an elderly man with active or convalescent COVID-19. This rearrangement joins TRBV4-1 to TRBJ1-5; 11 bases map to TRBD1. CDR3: CASSQGQGGSNQPQHF. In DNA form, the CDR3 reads TGCGCCAGCAGCCAGGGACAGGGGGGGAGCAATCAGCCCCAGCATTTT.